Shown below are 15 T cell receptor beta chains from a single sample sequenced in a study of early T cells in non-severe SARS-CoV-2 infection. A single record per CDR3 protein comes from TCRdb applying MiXCR to the 5' RACE reads. The data show roughly 75,000 distinct CDR3 sequences, roughly a sixth seen once. Sequencing was done on a sample of whole blood. Every receptor here comes from an adult who was a healthcare worker with PCR-confirmed SARS-CoV-2 infection or an uninfected control (not recorded which).

In DNA, the CDR3 is TGTGCCAGCAGTTCGCCGACAGGGCGCTCCTACGAGCAGTACTTC. Its translation: CASSSPTGRSYEQYF. V is TRBV6-6 and J is TRBJ2-7; TRBD1 aligns across 7 bases. The J segment lost 0 bases and the V segment lost 4 bases, leaving 6 bases of the junction unmatched. Germline assignment: CDR1 MNHNY and CDR2 SVGAGI (reference sequence). The CDR3 has 15 amino acids.

J is TRBJ1-1 and V is TRBV10-1, with 12 nucleotides matching TRBD1. The CDR3 spans 14 residues. Germline assignment: CDR1 WNHNN and CDR2 SYGVQD (reference sequence). V was pared by 6 bases and J by 10 bases, with 9 bases of the junction left unmatched. The CDR3 sequence is CASRSAGTGGPAFF. In DNA form, the CDR3 reads TGCGCCAGCAGGTCCGCCGGGACAGGGGGCCCAGCTTTCTTT.

This clonotype has more than one count but fewer than ten. The rearrangement links TRBV28 to TRBJ1-1; D gene unclear. The CDR3 covers 12 residues. The V gene's germline CDR1 is MDHEN and CDR2 SYDVKM. The V end was cut by 2 bases, the J end by 6 bases, with 7 bases between. CDR3 nucleotides: TGTGCCAGCAGTTTAAGGGCTTCTGAAGCTTTCTTT. The encoded protein is CASSLRASEAFF.

In this sample, this clonotype turned up many times. The genes are TRBV7-9 and TRBJ2-1; D remains unclear. The ends were cut back, 1 base at V and 6 bases at J, with 4 bases in the middle. This CDR3 has 12 residues. Germline values: CDR1 SEHNR, CDR2 FQNEAQ (reference sequence). Here the CDR3 reads CASSLVSNEQFF. CDR3 bases: TGTGCCAGCAGCTTAGTCTCCAATGAGCAGTTCTTC.

The chain carries TRBV5-4 and TRBJ2-7; the D gene is possibly TRBD2 (6 bases). With 4 bases removed from V and 6 bases from J, the gap between germline ends came to 17 bases. The V gene's germline CDR1 is SGHNT and CDR2 YYREEE (reference sequence). The CDR3 covers 14 residues. The CDR3 loop is CASSAGRIIGEQYF. The CDR3 coding sequence is TGTGCCAGCAGCGCGGGACGGATAATTGGCGAGCAGTACTTC.

The chain recombines TRBV6-1 with TRBJ1-1; tentatively, D is TRBD1 (5 bases). Germline V CDR1 and CDR2: MNHNS, SASEGT. V lost 7 bases, J lost 5 bases, and 14 bases lay in between. CDR3 length equals 13 residues. The CDR3 nucleotides read TGTGCCAGCACCCCCGGGGCATTAACTGAAGCTTTCTTT. Its protein product is CASTPGALTEAFF.

This clonotype was seen many times. The rearrangement joins TRBV2 to TRBJ2-5, with D tentatively TRBD1 or TRBD2 (5 bases each). V lost 6 bases and J 5 bases, leaving 19 bases between the germline ends. Germline CDR1 reads SNHLY; CDR2 reads FYNNEI. The CDR3 runs to 15 residues. The chain's CDR3 is CASRGDLDSEETQYF. In nucleotides, the CDR3 is TGTGCCAGCAGGGGGGACCTTGACTCCGAGGAGACCCAGTACTTC.

This clonotype turned up a few times. The J gene is TRBJ2-7, the V gene TRBV29-1; D is perhaps TRBD1 (5 bases). Germline V lookup: CDR1 SQVTM, CDR2 ANQGSEA. The CDR3 consists of 11 residues. V was pared by 7 bases and J by 5 bases, with 12 bases between. CDR3 DNA: TGCAGCGCTGCATCCAGGGACGAGCAGTACTTC. It translates to CSAASRDEQYF.

The J gene is TRBJ2-5, the V gene TRBV5-1, with 11 nucleotides matching TRBD1. Looked up from germline, CDR1 is SGHRS and CDR2 is YFSETQ. This CDR3 is 16 amino acids long. Unmatched junction bases numbered 6, after V lost 5 bases and J lost 0 bases. The CDR3 loop is CASRPGTGGYQETQYF. The CDR3 nucleotides read TGCGCCAGCAGGCCCGGGACAGGGGGGTACCAAGAGACCCAGTACTTC.

This clonotype was seen only a few times. This chain joins TRBV28 and TRBJ1-5, with 7 bases identical to TRBD1. The V segment lost 1 base and the J segment 7 bases; nucleotides outside the gene matches: 1. Germline-derived CDR1 and CDR2 are MDHEN and SYDVKM. The CDR3 is 13 amino acids. CDR3 coding DNA: TGTGCCAGCAGTTTATACAGGGGCCAGCCCCAGCATTTT. Protein: CASSLYRGQPQHF.

The chain carries TRBV20-1 and TRBJ1-6; weak D call: TRBD1 (6 bases). The length of the CDR3 is 17 residues. The germline CDR1 and CDR2 sequences are DFQATT and SNEGSKA (reference sequence). The V end was cut by 0 bases, the J end by 1 base, with 13 bases between. CDR3 DNA sequence: TGCAGTGCTAGAGATAGGCCAGGGGCATCCTATAATTCACCCCTCCACTTT. Amino acids: CSARDRPGASYNSPLHF.

V gene TRBV30 combines with J gene TRBJ1-1; a possible D gene is TRBD1 (6 bases). V lost 2 bases to trimming and J lost 4 bases, with 17 bases between them. Per the germline V gene, CDR1 is GTSNPN and CDR2 is SVGIG (reference sequence). The CDR3 length is 15 residues. CDR3 bases: TGTGCCTGGAGTTCCTGGGGGGGCTCGGCCACTGAAGCTTTCTTT. Translation gives CAWSSWGGSATEAFF. The whole variable domain, filled in from reference TRBV30 and TRBJ1-1, reads SQTIHQWPATLVQPVGSPLSLECTVEGTSNPNLYWYRQAAGRGLQLLFYSVGIGQISSEVPQNLSASRPQDRQFILSSKKLLLSDSGFYLCAWSSWGGSATEAFFGQGTRLTVV.

In this sample, this clonotype turned up many times. The J gene is TRBJ2-5, the V gene TRBV5-6, with D perhaps TRBD1 or TRBD2 (5 bases each). The CDR3 covers 14 residues. V was trimmed by 3 bases and J by 5 bases, leaving 14 bases between them. Germline CDR1 and CDR2: SGHDT and YYEEEE. The CDR3 DNA is TGTGCCAGCAGCTCGCAGGGTCCGGGGGAGACCCAGTACTTC. Translated: CASSSQGPGETQYF. The complete variable domain, with remaining parts taken from reference TRBV5-6 and TRBJ2-5, reads DAGVTQSPTHLIKTRGQQVTLRCSPKSGHDTVSWYQQALGQGPQFIFQYYEEEERQRGNFPDRFSGHQFPNYSSELNVNALLLGDSALYLCASSSQGPGETQYFGPGTRLLVL.

This clonotype was seen ten or more times. The chain links TRBV7-9 to TRBJ1-4, with 7 bases aligning to TRBD1. The V and J ends lost 4 bases and 6 bases, in that order; junction bases with no gene match: 5. CDR3 length: 14 residues. CDR1 and CDR2 (germline): SEHNR, FQNEAQ (reference sequence). This CDR3 is CASSYRDSHEKLFF. DNA of the CDR3: TGTGCCAGCAGCTACCGGGACAGCCATGAAAAACTGTTTTTT.

The V call is TRBV3-1, the J call TRBJ2-4; 7 bases align to TRBD2. V gave up 0 bases and J gave up 4 bases; unmatched junction bases: 6. There are 16 residues in the CDR3. Germline-derived CDR1 and CDR2 are LGHDT and YNNKEL (reference sequence). For the CDR3, the DNA is TGTGCCAGCAGCCAAGATCCAGCGGGGAATAAAAACATTCAGTACTTC. Protein: CASSQDPAGNKNIQYF.